These 28 T cell receptor beta chains were sequenced from one sample in a study of T cells in Graves' hyperthyroidism and ophthalmopathy. RNA transcripts yielded amplified TCR beta CDR3 regions. The HTBI set primed first-round TCR CDR3 RT-PCR. TCRdb reanalysed the multiplex PCR reads using MiXCR and keeps one entry per CDR3 protein. The data hold more than 550,000 distinct CDR3 sequences, with under 20% observed a single time. Material for sequencing was blood. The receptor source for this set is a woman in her forties or fifties with Graves' hyperthyroidism that later progressed to Graves' ophthalmopathy.

Concerning this clonotype: It may be a read error: a sequence one base away is much more abundant. CDR3 sequence (DNA): TGTGCCAGCAGTTTCTCGCAAGGCGGGGAGGCCCAGTACTTC. Translation: CASSFSQGGEAQYF. The chain has TRBV12-3 or TRBV12-4 and TRBJ2-5, with D possibly being TRBD2 (6 bases). The CDR3 covers 14 residues. Trimming pared 3 bases from V and 9 bases from J, leaving 17 bases between.

This clonotype came up many times. The chain carries TRBV3-1 and TRBJ2-5; D is perhaps TRBD2 (6 bases). This CDR3 region has 14 residues. Germline lookup yields CDR1 LGHDT and CDR2 YNNKEL (reference sequence). The V end lost 8 bases, the J end lost 4 bases, and 17 bases lay between the germline ends. DNA for the CDR3: TGTGCCAGCCAGAGCCTGGGACTGGGAGAGACCCAGTACTTC. Translation gives CASQSLGLGETQYF.

This clonotype turned up a few times. The rearrangement joins TRBV12-3 or TRBV12-4 to TRBJ2-1; 7 bases line up with TRBD1. J lost 0 bases, V lost 8 bases, and 7 bases had no gene match. The length of the CDR3 is 15 residues. Written as DNA, the CDR3 is TGTGCCAGCCACTTAGGGGACAGCTCCTACAATGAGCAGTTCTTC. This gives the protein CASHLGDSSYNEQFF.

The chain is built from TRBV19 and TRBJ1-2; maybe TRBD1 (5 bases). The CDR3 consists of 15 residues. V was cut by 3 bases and J by 8 bases, with 19 bases left in between. From germline, CDR1 is LNHDA and CDR2 SQIVND (reference sequence). CDR3 in amino acids: CASSIQIWQGYGYTF. The DNA of the CDR3 is TGTGCCAGTAGTATCCAAATTTGGCAGGGTTACGGCTACACCTTC.

This clonotype was counted only a few times. The rearrangement joins TRBV19 to TRBJ1-1; the D is unclear. The CDR3 is 13 residues long. CDR1 and CDR2 from the germline V gene are LNHDA and SQIVND (reference sequence). Trimming took 0 bases from V and 5 from J, leaving 7 bases between them. CDR3 sequence: CASSIDGDTEAFF. In DNA form, the CDR3 reads TGTGCCAGTAGTATAGATGGGGATACTGAAGCTTTCTTT. The full variable domain, rest sourced from reference TRBV19 and TRBJ1-1, is DGGITQSPKYLFRKEGQNVTLSCEQNLNHDAMYWYRQDPGQGLRLIYYSQIVNDFQKGDIAEGYSVSREKKESFPLTVTSAQKNPTAFYLCASSIDGDTEAFFGQGTRLTVV.

This clonotype was picked up many times. The J gene is TRBJ2-3, the V gene TRBV2; TRBD2 agrees at 13 bases. Germline V gene sequence: CDR1 SNHLY, CDR2 FYNNEI. V was clipped by 6 bases and J by 5 bases; unmatched bases: 8. This CDR3 contains 16 residues. The DNA for the CDR3 is TGTGCCAGCAGCCCCGGGACTAGCGGGGTTGGAGATACGCAGTATTTT. Residues: CASSPGTSGVGDTQYF.

This clonotype was seen a few times. V and J are TRBV10-3 and TRBJ1-5; no clear D. V lost 2 bases and J 1 base, leaving 6 bases between the germline ends. This CDR3 has 14 amino acids. Looked up from germline, CDR1 is ENHRY and CDR2 is SYGVKD. CDR3 DNA: TGTGCCATCAGTGAGCGGATAAGCAATCAGCCCCAGCATTTT. Translated, it gives CAISERISNQPQHF.

This clonotype appeared many times. The chain recombines TRBV3-1 with TRBJ2-3, with D unclear. This CDR3 has 14 amino acids. Germline lookup yields CDR1 LGHDT and CDR2 YNNKEL (reference sequence). The V and J ends lost 4 bases and 0 bases respectively, with 8 bases between them. This CDR3 reads CASSPLLSTDTQYF. DNA of the CDR3: TGTGCCAGCAGCCCACTACTAAGCACAGATACGCAGTATTTT.

The chain carries TRBV20-1 and TRBJ1-1, with 10 bases aligning to TRBD1. This CDR3 is built from 19 residues. Germline trimming cut 1 base from V and 1 base from J; bases unmatched to any gene: 15. The germline V gene has CDR1 DFQATT and CDR2 SNEGSKA (reference sequence). CDR3: CSARALGDRGNRGNTEAFF. The CDR3 DNA is TGCAGTGCTAGAGCTCTTGGGGACAGGGGAAATCGTGGGAACACTGAAGCTTTCTTT.

This clonotype was observed a few times. This chain links TRBV20-1 with TRBJ2-1; 8 bases align to TRBD2. V gave up 4 bases and J gave up 7 bases; unmatched junction bases: 6. The CDR3 covers 13 residues. From germline, CDR1 is DFQATT and CDR2 SNEGSKA (reference sequence). The CDR3 protein is CSANGGVWNEQFF. CDR3 sequence (DNA): TGCAGTGCTAACGGGGGGGTGTGGAATGAGCAGTTCTTC.

The chain couples TRBV9 to TRBJ2-5, with 8 bases aligning to TRBD2. V lost 2 bases, J lost 5 bases, and 17 bases stayed unmatched. The CDR3 contains 18 residues. Per the germline V gene, CDR1 is SGDLS and CDR2 is YYNGEE. This chain's CDR3 is CASSVSISGKSARETQYF. The CDR3 DNA follows: TGTGCCAGCAGCGTCTCAATTAGCGGGAAATCTGCAAGGGAGACCCAGTACTTC. Full variable domain (missing parts from reference TRBV9 and TRBJ2-5): DSGVTQTPKHLITATGQRVTLRCSPRSGDLSVYWYQQSLDQGLQFLIQYYNGEERAKGNILERFSAQQFPDLHSELNLSSLELGDSALYFCASSVSISGKSARETQYFGPGTRLLVL.

J is TRBJ1-2 and V is TRBV20-1; tentative D call: TRBD1 (6 bases). CDR1 and CDR2 from the germline V gene are DFQATT and SNEGSKA (reference sequence). CDR3 length equals 12 residues. V was shortened by 8 bases and J by 6 bases, with 16 bases between the two germline ends. The CDR3 nucleotides are TGCAGTTCCGCCAGGGGTGAGCATGGCTACACCTTC. Encoded protein: CSSARGEHGYTF.

The chain has TRBV12-3 or TRBV12-4 and TRBJ2-2, with 9 bases that match TRBD1. V shed 5 bases, J shed 5 bases, and the junction held 12 bases outside the gene matches. The CDR3 contains 17 residues. CDR3 residues: CASSLLEQGAGTGELFF. In nucleotides, the CDR3 is TGTGCCAGCAGTCTCCTTGAACAGGGGGCGGGAACCGGGGAGCTGTTTTTT.

The gene calls are TRBV10-3 and TRBJ1-1; perhaps TRBD1 as D (5 bases). The CDR3 totals 15 residues. From germline, CDR1 is ENHRY and CDR2 SYGVKD. Trimming stripped 4 bases from V and 7 bases from J, with 19 bases between. The CDR3 protein is CAISGGVAGRNEAFF. CDR3 DNA sequence: TGTGCCATCAGTGGGGGGGTGGCAGGGCGCAATGAAGCTTTCTTT.

About this clonotype itself: A much larger clone lies a single base off, so this may be a read error. The gene calls are TRBV11-1 and TRBJ2-6; a weak D match, TRBD2 (5 bases). Germline assignment: CDR1 SGHAT and CDR2 FQDESV (reference sequence). Trimming removed 1 base at V and 0 bases at J, with 10 bases between. The CDR3 consists of 17 residues. DNA for the CDR3: TGTGCCAGCAGCTTAGACAAGGCGGGCTCTGGGGCCAACGTCCTGACTTTC. It is translated as CASSLDKAGSGANVLTF.

This clonotype was observed many times. The chain has TRBV11-2 and TRBJ2-5; unclear D gene. Germline V gene data show CDR1 as SGHAT and CDR2 as FQNNGV. The CDR3 is 12 residues long. Deletions cut 5 bases from V and 4 bases from J, with 8 bases between. The chain's CDR3 is CASSAVGETQYF. The CDR3 DNA follows: TGTGCCAGCAGCGCGGTGGGAGAGACCCAGTACTTC.

This clonotype was recorded many times. V is TRBV11-2 and J is TRBJ1-1, with D unresolved. The CDR3 is 14 residues long. Germline V gene lookup returns CDR1 SGHAT and CDR2 FQNNGV. V shed 3 bases and J shed 1 base, with 9 bases lying between them. CDR3 sequence: CASSFLAENTEAFF. CDR3 DNA sequence: TGTGCCAGCAGCTTTCTGGCGGAGAACACTGAAGCTTTCTTT. The variable domain in full, with the rest retrieved from reference TRBV11-2 and TRBJ1-1, is EAGVAQSPRYKIIEKRQSVAFWCNPISGHATLYWYQQILGQGPKLLIQFQNNGVVDDSQLPKDRFSAERLKGVDSTLKIQPAKLEDSAVYLCASSFLAENTEAFFGQGTRLTVV.

This clonotype came up once. The V call is TRBV18, the J call TRBJ1-4; tentatively, D is TRBD1 (5 bases). Trimming removed 7 bases at V and 4 bases at J, with 16 bases between. The CDR3 contains 15 residues. Per the germline V gene, CDR1 is KGHSH and CDR2 is LQKENI. In DNA, the CDR3 is TGTGCCAGCTTACCGGGGCAGGGTAGTAATGAAAAACTGTTTTTT. As protein: CASLPGQGSNEKLFF.

This clonotype was seen at least ten times. The junction departs from germline at one end; a sequencing error may be responsible. The V gene is TRBV5-1, the J gene TRBJ1-5; D perhaps matches TRBD1 (5 bases). Germline V gene lookup returns CDR1 SGHRS and CDR2 YFSETQ. The CDR3 totals 14 residues. CDR3 loop: CASSLAGSNQPQHF. CDR3 DNA sequence: TGTGCCAGCAGTCTAGCAGGGAGCAATCAGCCCCAGCATTTT.

This clonotype appeared many times. J is TRBJ1-1 and V is TRBV30; D gene unclear. Germline V gene sequence: CDR1 GTSNPN, CDR2 SVGIG (reference sequence). V was pared by 0 bases and J by 3 bases, with 5 bases between. The CDR3 is made up of 12 amino acids. The CDR3 is CAWSVMDTEAFF. The CDR3 DNA sequence: TGTGCCTGGAGTGTAATGGACACTGAAGCTTTCTTT.

This clonotype appeared a few times. The CDR3 nucleotides are TGTGCCAGTAGGACAGGGGGCACATACACTGAAGCTTTCTTT. It codes for CASRTGGTYTEAFF. The chain recombines TRBV19 with TRBJ1-1; 10 nucleotides line up with TRBD1. Germline CDR1 and CDR2: LNHDA and SQIVND (reference sequence). The CDR3 spans 14 residues. J gave up 3 bases and V 6 bases, and 4 bases lay outside the gene matches.

The table lists this clonotype with a few counts. The rearrangement uses TRBV6-2 or TRBV6-3 and TRBJ1-1; D remains unclear. Germline CDR1 is MNHEY and CDR2 is SVGEGT. V dropped 7 bases and J dropped 6 bases, with 15 bases sitting between them. CDR3 length: 13 residues. The DNA for the CDR3 is TGTGCCAGCACCCAAGGGCTTGGGGCTGAAGCTTTCTTT. Amino acids: CASTQGLGAEAFF.

This clonotype showed up just a few times. DNA of the CDR3: TGCGCCAGCAGCCAAGTTGTACGTAATGAGCAGTTCTTC. As protein: CASSQVVRNEQFF. The V gene is TRBV4-1, the J gene TRBJ2-1, with unresolved D. Trimming took off 1 base at V and 7 bases at J, with 8 bases between the two ends. The CDR3 has 13 amino acids. CDR1 is MGHRA, CDR2 YSYEKL, per germline.

There are a few counts of this clonotype. The genes are TRBV10-3 and TRBJ1-3; D unclear. The germline CDR1 and CDR2 sequences are ENHRY and SYGVKD. The CDR3 spans 15 residues. Trimming stripped 6 bases from V and 4 bases from J, with 16 bases between. CDR3 in DNA: TGTGCCATCAGCCCCGAGGGTTCGAGAGGAAACACCATATATTTT. It is translated as CAISPEGSRGNTIYF.

This clonotype was observed a handful of times. This chain connects TRBV7-6 to TRBJ1-1; weak D call: TRBD1 (6 bases). V lost 3 bases and J lost 1, with 12 bases in between. CDR1 and CDR2 from the germline V gene are SGHVS and FNYEAQ. There are 15 residues in the CDR3. CDR3 nucleotide sequence: TGTGCCAGCAGCTTCTGGACGGGGGCGAACACTGAAGCTTTCTTT. It translates to CASSFWTGANTEAFF.

Comment on this clonotype: Sequence at one end of the junction differs from germline and may be a read error. The chain links TRBV6-1 to TRBJ1-2; TRBD1 is a possible D gene (5 bases). CDR3 length equals 15 residues. Per the germline V gene, CDR1 is MNHNS and CDR2 is SASEGT. The CDR3 protein is CASSPIKSGNYGHTF. Written as DNA, the CDR3 is TGTGCCAGCAGCCCAATAAAGTCAGGGAACTATGGCCACACCTTC.

This clonotype was seen a handful of times. This sequence joins TRBV7-9 and TRBJ2-1; 10 nucleotides agree with TRBD1. Germline CDR1 and CDR2: SEHNR and FQNEAQ (reference sequence). The J segment lost 8 bases and the V segment lost 2 bases, leaving 6 bases of the junction unmatched. CDR3 length: 15 amino acids. Written as DNA, the CDR3 is TGTGCCAGCAGCTTAATGGGGACAGGGGCAGATGAGCAGTTCTTC. It translates to CASSLMGTGADEQFF. The complete variable domain, with remaining parts taken from reference TRBV7-9 and TRBJ2-1, reads DTGVSQNPRHKITKRGQNVTFRCDPISEHNRLYWYRQTLGQGPEFLTYFQNEAQLEKSRLLSDRFSAERPKGSFSTLEIQRTEQGDSAMYLCASSLMGTGADEQFFGPGTRLTVL.

At least ten counts were recorded for this clonotype. At one boundary the junction diverges from the germline segment, which might be a read error. CDR3 DNA sequence: TGTGCCAGCAACTTAAGCCAGGGGGCTAACTATGGCTACACCTTC. It translates to CASNLSQGANYGYTF. The V and J genes are TRBV11-2 and TRBJ1-2, with 7 positions matching TRBD1. The CDR3 runs to 15 residues. The germline gives CDR1 SGHAT, CDR2 FQNNGV. Supplemented by reference TRBV11-2 and TRBJ1-2, the full variable domain reads EAGVAQSPRYKIIEKRQSVAFWCNPISGHATLYWYQQILGQGPKLLIQFQNNGVVDDSQLPKDRFSAERLKGVDSTLKIQPAKLEDSAVYLCASNLSQGANYGYTFGSGTRLTVV.